The subject of this entry is one T cell receptor beta chain. Its antigen is currently not known. No much larger clone is present one base from it, and per-base qualities are unavailable. The data were obtained in a study of technical replicates of blood from a handful of donors (dated by TCRdb to 2017 to 2019). Library creation used the immunoSEQ multiplex PCR assay. TCRdb took over this immuneACCESS table, retaining in-frame rearrangements with V and J assigned. Such tables are incomplete; in checked studies, under half of the missing clones stem from an unresolved V gene, and the remainder is unexplained. This sample holds about 80,000 clones; more than 85% were observed only once. 0.35% to 0.45% of the sample belongs to the ten largest clones. Sequences were obtained from T cells isolated from PBMCs. This sequence originates from a human donor in good health.

The sequenced DNA: TGTGCCTGGAGAAGTCGTCTCGGCTATGGCTACACCTTC. Its protein product is CAWRSRLGYGYTF. The V and J segments used are TRBV30 and TRBJ1-2; the D gene is unclear. V and J are truncated by 3 bases and 4 bases respectively, leaving an intervening sequence of 12 bases. The germline V gene (reference sequence) sets CDR1 to GTSNPN and CDR2 to SVGIG. The CDR3 starts with the cysteine, ends with the phenylalanine, and has 13 residues. Only the CDR3 region is kept as DNA, spanning 39 bases read in frame from base 1.